Below, 29 T cell receptor beta chains from the same sample are listed, as sequenced in a study of regulatory T cells in long-lasting Graves disease (dated by TCRdb to the early 2020s). Library preparation used multiplex PCR. The reads were generated on an Illumina HiSeq 4000. TCR beta libraries were built with iRepertoire HTBI primers and Arm-PCR amplification of CDR3 regions. TCRdb trimmed public reads at Q25 via fastp, called clones via MiXCR and kept in-frame beta chains. Rows are unified per CDR3 protein, each entry keeping the most common DNA and genes. For this sample the table gives some 560,000 distinct CDR3 sequences, of which about 16% were detected only once. Roughly 25% of the sample goes to the ten largest clones. The time point label on this specimen signifies: newly diagnosed GD, antithyroid drugs for less than 3 months. RNA was extracted from PBMCs in TRIzol for both TCR sequencing and RNA sequencing.

These sequences were also reported in another study, on T cells in Graves' hyperthyroidism and ophthalmopathy.

The sequencing here drew on peripheral blood mononuclear cells (PBMCs), taken at new diagnosis, from a patient treated with antithyroid drugs. The receptors here all came from a woman aged 35 to 60 with Graves disease. Donor details come from another sample of the same person, matched by shared clones.

V and J are TRBV24-1 and TRBJ2-5; a possible D gene is TRBD2 (7 bases). The length of the CDR3 is 15 residues. Germline CDR1 reads KGHDR; CDR2 reads SFDVKD. Trimming left V 4 bases short and J 5 bases short, with 16 bases between. CDR3 residues: CATSDSRGGRETQYF. Here the CDR3 DNA reads TGTGCCACCAGTGACTCTAGGGGGGGGAGGGAGACCCAGTACTTC.

Worth noting for this clonotype: In this CDR3 the conserved last residue, phenylalanine or tryptophan, is missing, so a read error is likely. This chain connects TRBV5-1 to TRBJ1-1; D remains ambiguous. The germline V gene has CDR1 SGHRS and CDR2 YFSETQ. There are 12 residues in the CDR3. The V gene lost 1 base and the J gene lost 8 bases, with 9 bases spanning the gap. CDR3 amino acids: CASSLWPEEAFL. In DNA, the CDR3 is TGCGCCAGCAGCTTGTGGCCGGAGGAAGCTTTCCTT.

Many counts were recorded for this clonotype. The genes are TRBV3-1 and TRBJ1-4, with D hard to call. V dropped 4 bases and J dropped 8 bases, with 5 bases sitting between them. CDR1 and CDR2 from the germline V gene are LGHDT and YNNKEL (reference sequence). This CDR3 comprises 11 residues. The CDR3 loop is CASSRAEKLFF. The DNA for the CDR3 is TGTGCCAGCAGCCGGGCGGAAAAACTGTTTTTT.

This clonotype was counted many times. The chain recombines TRBV12-3 or TRBV12-4 with TRBJ1-5, with D maybe TRBD1 (5 bases). The V end was cut by 7 bases, the J end by 3 bases, with 13 bases between. The CDR3 runs 14 residues. The CDR3 bases are TGTGCCAGCAAGGGGACCGCAGACAATCAGCCCCAGCATTTT. Its protein product is CASKGTADNQPQHF.

This clonotype has more than one count but fewer than ten. This chain uses TRBV19 with TRBJ2-3; D not resolved. The V and J ends lost 5 bases and 7 bases respectively, with 16 bases between them. Germline-derived CDR1 and CDR2 are LNHDA and SQIVND (reference sequence). This CDR3 has 14 amino acids. Here the CDR3 reads CASSELEGVYTQYF. CDR3 sequence (DNA): TGTGCCAGTAGTGAATTAGAAGGTGTATATACGCAGTATTTT.

In this sample, this clonotype turned up a few times. The J gene is TRBJ2-7, the V gene TRBV20-1; D not certain. V lost 4 bases to trimming and J lost 0 bases, with 7 bases between them. CDR1 is DFQATT and CDR2 is SNEGSKA in the germline V gene (reference sequence). The length of the CDR3 is 12 residues. The CDR3, as DNA: TGCAGTGCTAAGTTTTACTCCTACGAGCAGTACTTC. Protein: CSAKFYSYEQYF.

Many counts were recorded for this clonotype. The chain links TRBV3-1 to TRBJ2-7, with 8 bases that match TRBD1. The CDR3 is 16 residues long. V lost 1 base and J lost 2; bases outside the gene matches: 7. The V gene's germline CDR1 is LGHDT and CDR2 YNNKEL (reference sequence). Here the CDR3 reads CASSQGSLTGAYEQYF. DNA of the CDR3: TGTGCCAGCAGCCAAGGTTCGTTGACAGGGGCCTACGAGCAGTACTTC.

This clonotype was seen many times. The V gene is TRBV12-3 or TRBV12-4, the J gene TRBJ1-4; D ambiguous. CDR3 length: 15 residues. Deletions cut 4 bases from V and 4 bases from J, with 13 bases between. The CDR3 loop reads CASSSQGFGNEKLFF. The CDR3 DNA reads TGTGCCAGCAGTTCGCAAGGATTCGGTAATGAAAAACTGTTTTTT.

This clonotype has at least ten counts. The CDR3 DNA reads TGCAGTGCTGACAGGGACCTAGCCAAAAACATTCAGTACTTC. Translating it yields CSADRDLAKNIQYF. The chain links TRBV20-1 to TRBJ2-4, with 7 bases matching TRBD1. Per germline, CDR1 DFQATT and CDR2 SNEGSKA (reference sequence). This CDR3 is built from 14 residues. Losses at the gene ends were 5 bases for V and 0 bases for J; bases not matched to a gene: 4.

This clonotype was recorded at least ten times. The chain links TRBV30 to TRBJ1-5; weak D call: TRBD1 (5 bases). This CDR3 contains 13 residues. V lost 2 bases and J lost 2, with 7 bases in between. Germline CDR1 is GTSNPN and CDR2 is SVGIG (reference sequence). CDR3 DNA: TGTGCCTGGAGTCAGACAGGCAATCAGCCCCAGCATTTT. Its translation: CAWSQTGNQPQHF.

J is TRBJ2-2 and V is TRBV5-1; D unclear. Germline CDR1 and CDR2: SGHRS and YFSETQ. The CDR3 extends over 14 amino acids. V was trimmed by 1 base and J by 0 bases, leaving 4 bases between them. CDR3 sequence reads: CASSLRTNTGELFF. The CDR3 region has the DNA TGCGCCAGCAGCTTGAGGACGAACACCGGGGAGCTGTTTTTT.

This chain joins TRBV6-5 and TRBJ1-2; D is undetermined. CDR3 length: 13 residues. Deletions cut 2 bases from V and 13 bases from J, with 17 bases between. Germline assignment: CDR1 MNHEY and CDR2 SVGAGI. This CDR3 is CASSYDIFRPITF. Here the CDR3 DNA reads TGTGCCAGCAGTTACGATATTTTTAGGCCTATCACCTTC.

Comments on this clonotype: A much larger clone lies a single base off, so this may be a read error. CDR3 in DNA: TGTGCCAGCTCTGGTGGGCCAGGGGCTTTCACAGATACGCAGTATTTT. It encodes CASSGGPGAFTDTQYF. The V gene is TRBV12-3 or TRBV12-4, the J gene TRBJ2-3; tentative D call: TRBD1 (6 bases). This CDR3 spans 16 amino acids. V dropped 8 bases and J dropped 2 bases, with 20 bases sitting between them.

This clonotype was counted many times. The CDR3 DNA sequence: TGTGCCAGCACCAACGGACTAGCGGGGCCGGCGGAGACCCAGTACTTC. Translation gives CASTNGLAGPAETQYF. The chain combines TRBV2 with TRBJ2-5; 12 positions match TRBD2. The CDR3 extends over 16 amino acids. Unmatched junction bases numbered 11, after V lost 7 bases and J lost 5 bases. Germline V gene sequence: CDR1 SNHLY, CDR2 FYNNEI. The whole variable domain, remainder taken from reference TRBV2 and TRBJ2-5, is EPEVTQTPSHQVTQMGQEVILRCVPISNHLYFYWYRQILGQKVEFLVSFYNNEISEKSEIFDDQFSVERPDGSNFTLKIRSTKLEDSAMYFCASTNGLAGPAETQYFGPGTRLLVL.

The sample holds many counts of this clonotype. V usage is TRBV18 and J usage is TRBJ1-5; a weak D match, TRBD1 (6 bases). CDR1 is KGHSH, CDR2 LQKENI, per germline. This CDR3 has 15 residues. Trimming removed 3 bases at V and 1 base at J, with 10 bases between. CDR3 coding DNA: TGTGCCAGCTCACCGGACAGTTTCAGCAATCAGCCCCAGCATTTT. This gives the protein CASSPDSFSNQPQHF. Complete variable domain (other parts from reference TRBV18 and TRBJ1-5): NAGVMQNPRHLVRRRGQEARLRCSPMKGHSHVYWYRQLPEEGLKFMVYLQKENIIDESGMPKERFSAEFPKEGPSILRIQQVVRGDSAAYFCASSPDSFSNQPQHFGDGTRLSIL.

The chain combines TRBV9 with TRBJ2-3, with D possibly matching TRBD1 (5 bases). Germline CDR1 reads SGDLS; CDR2 reads YYNGEE. Trimming stripped 3 bases from V and 6 bases from J, with 14 bases between. CDR3 size: 14 residues. CDR3 nucleotides: TGTGCCAGCAGCGATGGGGCCCTCTCGGATACGCAGTATTTT. Protein sequence: CASSDGALSDTQYF. The entire variable domain, with the rest obtained from reference TRBV9 and TRBJ2-3, is as follows: DSGVTQTPKHLITATGQRVTLRCSPRSGDLSVYWYQQSLDQGLQFLIQYYNGEERAKGNILERFSAQQFPDLHSELNLSSLELGDSALYFCASSDGALSDTQYFGPGTRLTVL.

This clonotype was seen more than once but under ten times. The chain carries TRBV7-6 and TRBJ2-5; the D is unclear. CDR1 SGHVS and CDR2 FNYEAQ come from the germline V gene. The CDR3 length is 12 residues. V lost 8 bases, J lost 1 base, and 8 bases lay in between. The CDR3 sequence is CASAQSQETQYF. The CDR3 nucleotides read TGTGCCAGCGCTCAGTCCCAAGAGACCCAGTACTTC.

There are a few counts of this clonotype. The chain uses TRBV13 and TRBJ2-2, with 11 bases matching TRBD1. After removal of 5 bases from V and 4 bases from J, the junction contained 3 bases not matched to a gene. The CDR3 extends over 15 amino acids. Looked up from germline, CDR1 is PRHDT and CDR2 is FYEKMQ (reference sequence). The CDR3, as DNA: TGTGCCAGCAGCCCGGGACAGGGGGTCACCGGGGAGCTGTTTTTT. This gives the protein CASSPGQGVTGELFF.

This chain joins TRBV7-9 and TRBJ1-1; tentatively, D is TRBD1 (6 bases). Trimming stripped 5 bases from V and 5 bases from J, with 18 bases between. The CDR3 length is 15 residues. Germline V gene lookup returns CDR1 SEHNR and CDR2 FQNEAQ (reference sequence). The CDR3 loop reads CASSTGRGTGTEAFF. The CDR3 DNA is TGTGCCAGCAGCACCGGACGGGGAACAGGGACTGAAGCTTTCTTT.

This clonotype was counted only a few times. The chain recombines TRBV15 with TRBJ2-3; TRBD1 might be the D (5 bases). Germline V gene data show CDR1 as LNHNV and CDR2 as YYDKDF (reference sequence). The length of the CDR3 is 15 residues. The ends were cut back, 5 bases at V and 1 base at J, with 13 bases in the middle. CDR3 bases: TGTGCCACCAGCCGGCCGGACACAGGCACAGATACGCAGTATTTT. This gives the protein CATSRPDTGTDTQYF.

Ten or more counts support this clonotype. This chain links TRBV7-9 with TRBJ1-5; D gene unclear. The CDR3 is 12 residues long. Germline loops: CDR1 SEHNR, CDR2 FQNEAQ (reference sequence). Trimming cost V 4 bases and J 4 bases, with 5 bases left between them. CDR3 sequence reads: CASSSANQPQHF. DNA of the CDR3: TGTGCCAGCAGCTCAGCTAATCAGCCCCAGCATTTT.

This clonotype was counted ten times or more. The chain has TRBV19 and TRBJ1-1, with 8 bases that match TRBD1. Germline V CDR1 and CDR2: LNHDA, SQIVND (reference sequence). This CDR3 contains 14 residues. Trimming took 7 bases from V and 4 from J; bases not matched to a gene: 8. The CDR3, as DNA: TGTGCCAGTAAACAGGGGGTCTCTGGCACTGAAGCTTTCTTT. Residues: CASKQGVSGTEAFF. Full variable domain (outside the CDR3, taken from reference TRBV19 and TRBJ1-1): DGGITQSPKYLFRKEGQNVTLSCEQNLNHDAMYWYRQDPGQGLRLIYYSQIVNDFQKGDIAEGYSVSREKKESFPLTVTSAQKNPTAFYLCASKQGVSGTEAFFGQGTRLTVV.

The V and J genes are TRBV20-1 and TRBJ2-1, with D possibly TRBD2 on 6 matching bases. CDR1 and CDR2 from the germline V gene are DFQATT and SNEGSKA (reference sequence). V was trimmed by 0 bases and J by 8 bases, leaving 14 bases between them. This CDR3 is 14 amino acids long. CDR3 sequence reads: CSARDGHPGDEQFF. The CDR3 region has the DNA TGCAGTGCTAGAGATGGTCATCCGGGAGATGAGCAGTTCTTC.

This clonotype was detected only a few times. The chain joins TRBV9 to TRBJ1-6; a weak D match, TRBD1 (5 bases). Trimming removed 0 bases at V and 5 bases at J, with 6 bases between. Germline-derived CDR1 and CDR2 are SGDLS and YYNGEE. This CDR3 contains 14 residues. In DNA form, the CDR3 reads TGTGCCAGCAGCGTAGGCAGGGATAATTCACCCCTCCACTTT. Translated, it gives CASSVGRDNSPLHF.

This clonotype was observed at least ten times. The rearrangement joins TRBV7-9 to TRBJ2-5; 7 bases are a match to TRBD2. Germline lookup yields CDR1 SEHNR and CDR2 FQNEAQ (reference sequence). The CDR3 spans 16 residues. Losses at the gene ends were 4 bases for V and 7 bases for J; bases not matched to a gene: 15. The DNA for the CDR3 is TGTGCCAGCAGCTCCACGGGGGGAGCCTCCCGAATGACCCAGTACTTC. Translating gives CASSSTGGASRMTQYF. Full variable domain (remainder filled in from reference TRBV7-9 and TRBJ2-5): DTGVSQNPRHKITKRGQNVTFRCDPISEHNRLYWYRQTLGQGPEFLTYFQNEAQLEKSRLLSDRFSAERPKGSFSTLEIQRTEQGDSAMYLCASSSTGGASRMTQYFGPGTRLLVL.

At least ten counts were recorded for this clonotype. The V call is TRBV19, the J call TRBJ1-2; D not certain. CDR1 and CDR2 from the germline V gene are LNHDA and SQIVND (reference sequence). There are 14 residues in the CDR3. Trimming shortened V by 6 bases and J by 5 bases, and 16 bases separated the two germline ends. CDR3 loop: CASRPGSPFYGYTF. The CDR3 DNA reads as TGTGCCAGTAGACCGGGATCGCCTTTTTATGGCTACACCTTC.

The DNA for the CDR3 is TGTGCCAGCAGCTTGGTGGTGGCCGGACAGACCCAGTACTTC. Encoded protein: CASSLVVAGQTQYF. V is TRBV2 and J is TRBJ2-5; D is undetermined. The CDR3 extends over 14 amino acids. Germline V lookup: CDR1 SNHLY, CDR2 FYNNEI. V was trimmed by 6 bases and J by 6 bases, leaving 17 bases between them.

About this clonotype itself: Just one base apart from a much larger clone, this may be a read error. This chain uses TRBV19 with TRBJ1-5; unclear D gene. V gave up 6 bases and J gave up 7 bases, with 16 bases separating them. This CDR3 contains 14 residues. Germline-derived CDR1 and CDR2 are LNHDA and SQIVND (reference sequence). CDR3 loop: CASRIRVGNQPQHF. The CDR3 DNA reads TGTGCCAGTAGGATACGGGTAGGGAACCAGCCCCAGCATTTT.

This clonotype showed up many times. This chain uses TRBV3-1 with TRBJ2-5; 7 positions agree with TRBD1. CDR1 is LGHDT and CDR2 is YNNKEL in the germline V gene (reference sequence). The CDR3 is made up of 16 amino acids. The V segment lost 4 bases and the J segment 2 bases; nucleotides outside the gene matches: 10. The CDR3 sequence is CASSRRTGVGQETQYF. CDR3 coding DNA: TGTGCCAGCAGCCGACGAACAGGGGTGGGGCAAGAGACCCAGTACTTC.